This TCR beta chain came from a study of blood T cells in healthy people across ages. With a J-beta primer mix and a sample-barcoded 5' primer, a second PCR ran about 6 to 11 cycles. A template-switch adaptor that had 12 random nucleotides put a tag on each cDNA molecule. One entry per CDR3 protein results from TCRdb running MiXCR on the 5' RACE reads. The data contain fewer than 800,000 distinct CDR3 sequences, 32% of them singletons. This clonotype was counted ten times or more. The receptor was derived from a woman of 80 years or more in good health. Material for sequencing was blood.

Here the CDR3 DNA reads TGCGCCAGCAGCTTGGTGGGGACGACAGGAGAAACCCAGTACTTC. It specifies CASSLVGTTGETQYF. The J gene is TRBJ2-5, the V gene TRBV5-1; a possible D gene is TRBD1 (6 bases). The CDR3 is made up of 15 amino acids. Trimming stripped 0 bases from V and 8 bases from J, with 17 bases between. Per the germline V gene, CDR1 is SGHRS and CDR2 is YFSETQ.